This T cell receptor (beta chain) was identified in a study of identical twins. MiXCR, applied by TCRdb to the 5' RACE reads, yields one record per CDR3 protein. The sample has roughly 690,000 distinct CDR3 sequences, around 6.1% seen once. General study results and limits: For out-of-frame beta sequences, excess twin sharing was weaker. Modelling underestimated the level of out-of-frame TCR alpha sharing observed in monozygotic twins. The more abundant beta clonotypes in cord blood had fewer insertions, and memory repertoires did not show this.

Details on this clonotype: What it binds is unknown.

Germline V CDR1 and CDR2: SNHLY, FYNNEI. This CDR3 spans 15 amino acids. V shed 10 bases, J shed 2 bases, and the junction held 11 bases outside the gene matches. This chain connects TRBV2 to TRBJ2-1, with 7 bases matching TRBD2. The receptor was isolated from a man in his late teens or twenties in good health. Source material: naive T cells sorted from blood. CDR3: CATQPERGPYNEQFF. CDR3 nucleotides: TGTGCCACCCAACCCGAGCGGGGCCCCTACAATGAGCAGTTCTTC.